This T cell receptor (beta chain) stems from a study of cytomegalovirus exposure and HLA in healthy donors. General observations from the study: Researchers reported from a later analysis that most CMV-associated TCR beta chains appeared HLA-restricted. CMV serostatus alone was available as immune exposure information.

Unrecorded immune exposures were likely, despite nominal health at sampling. Worth noting for this clone: Its antigen is currently unknown.

The CDR3 is 13 residues long. V was trimmed by 4 bases and J by 2 bases, leaving 7 bases between them. Germline CDR1 SGDLS, CDR2 YYNGEE. PCR employed 60 Vbeta and 13 Jbeta primers. Assay used: immunoSEQ multiplex PCR; TCRdb lists only in-frame clones, some missing. The table records 150,000 to 200,000 clones, 86% of them present only once. Sample: PBMCs. The receptor's source is a woman in her late teens or twenties in good health and CMV-seronegative. This chain connects TRBV9 to TRBJ1-3; D uncertain. CDR3 in amino acids: CASSPYAGNTIYF. The CDR3 nucleotides are TGTGCCAGCAGCCCTTATGCTGGAAACACCATATATTTT.